This section outlines one T cell receptor (beta chain) sequence together with its context. Its antigen has not been determined. It has no much larger one-base neighbor in the sample; base qualities were not kept. At one collaborating source in Seattle, patients were enrolled during active infection and were followed longitudinally through the course of disease. The collaborating institutions used their own protocols to collect whole blood in K2EDTA tubes. For TCRbeta analysis, collaborator samples were shipped as frozen whole blood, as isolated PBMCs, or as DNA extracted from either sample type. The immunoSEQ Assay, a bias-controlled multiplex PCR, was used to amplify TCRbeta CDR3 regions from genomic DNA. On the authors' methods: Within the assay, amplification of reference gene primers was used to estimate how many nucleated cells each sample contained. To quantify the absolute abundance of each unique TCRbeta CDR3 rearrangement, sequence reads were collapsed and filtered. For each sample, productive Simpson clonality was calculated as the square root of Simpson's diversity index over productive rearrangements. TCRdb took over this immuneACCESS table, retaining in-frame rearrangements with V and J assigned. Such tables are incomplete; in checked studies, under half of the missing clones stem from an unresolved V gene, and the remainder is unexplained. V and J calls plus clone size are reproduced from that table; the DNA served to infer D and trimming. The sample contains 20,000 to 30,000 clones, roughly four fifths of them found a single time. The ten largest clonotypes hold around 2.5% of the sample.

There are 15 amino acids in the CDR3, from cysteine to phenylalanine inclusive. The read is trimmed to its CDR3 DNA, 45 bases read in frame from base 1. Trimming at the junction amounts to 5 bases on V and 3 bases on J, and the germline ends lie 13 bases apart. CDR1 and CDR2 are drawn from the germline V gene (reference sequence): MNHEY, SMNVEV. These data come from a study of blood T cell repertoires in COVID-19 (dated by TCRdb to the early 2020s). As for the study more broadly: Samples from collaborators originated in the United States, Italy and Spain and spanned both the acute and convalescent phases of COVID-19. The prospective study material was composed of cDNA or gDNA derived from T cells, B-cell-depleted T cells, or PBMCs. Deeply sampled blood TCRbeta repertoires from subjects exposed to, actively infected with, or recovered from COVID-19 were included in the dataset. A freely available public database, intended as a resource for researchers studying the immune response to SARS-CoV-2, is where the repertoires were released. Samples came from the ongoing ImmuneRACE study (first 160 participants) plus 1,254 subjects from 6 global collaborators. The sample metadata nearly always contained a de-identified subject ID, COVID-19 status, age in years and sex. Where available, HLA class I and class II types were taken from metadata supplied by the sample provider and were not determined by assay-based typing. General study outcomes and caveats: How much clinical and demographic metadata was included differed by source and by participant, and the metadata was provided uncurated.

The TCR was taken from a woman aged 65 to 85 with COVID-19, enrolled during active disease. The sequence links TRBV27 to TRBJ1-4; the D gene remains uncertain. The sample consisted of peripheral blood. The CDR3 here reads CASSPQAPANEKLFF. The DNA sequence is given as TGTGCCAGCAGTCCCCAGGCTCCTGCTAATGAAAAACTGTTTTTT.